Detailed here is one T cell receptor beta chain. This specimen belongs to a study of shared clonotypes between healthy human individuals. Germline CDR1 is SGHNT and CDR2 is YENEEA. V was trimmed by 5 bases and J by 3 bases, leaving 16 bases between them. The CDR3 has 15 amino acids. The method was immunoSEQ multiplex PCR; TCRdb's version includes in-frame clones alone and lacks a portion of them. The data hold over a million clones, with around 78% observed a single time. The chain employs TRBV11-3 and TRBJ2-5, with D hard to call. This TCR was sampled from a man aged 18-30 years in good health. Some clones in this sample may be carry-over from other donors' samples. The sequencing input was memory CD4+ T cells from PBMCs. Subset of the sample: CD45RA-negative fraction. CDR3 DNA sequence: TGTGCCAGCAGCGACTGGTCGGCGGAAAAAGAGACCCAGTACTTC. It codes for CASSDWSAEKETQYF.